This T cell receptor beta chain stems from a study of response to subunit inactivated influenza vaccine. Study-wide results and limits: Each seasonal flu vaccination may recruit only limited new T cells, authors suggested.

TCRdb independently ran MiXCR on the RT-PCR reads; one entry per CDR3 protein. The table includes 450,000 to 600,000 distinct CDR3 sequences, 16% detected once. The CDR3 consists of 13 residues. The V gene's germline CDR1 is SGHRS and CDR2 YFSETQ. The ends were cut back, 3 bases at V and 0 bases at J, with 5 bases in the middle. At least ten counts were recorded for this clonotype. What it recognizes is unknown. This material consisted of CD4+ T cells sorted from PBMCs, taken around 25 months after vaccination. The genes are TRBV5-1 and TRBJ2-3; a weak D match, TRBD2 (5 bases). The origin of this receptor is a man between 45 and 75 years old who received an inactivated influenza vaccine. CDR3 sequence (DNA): TGCGCCAGCAGCTGGGAGAGCACAGATACGCAGTATTTT. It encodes CASSWESTDTQYF.